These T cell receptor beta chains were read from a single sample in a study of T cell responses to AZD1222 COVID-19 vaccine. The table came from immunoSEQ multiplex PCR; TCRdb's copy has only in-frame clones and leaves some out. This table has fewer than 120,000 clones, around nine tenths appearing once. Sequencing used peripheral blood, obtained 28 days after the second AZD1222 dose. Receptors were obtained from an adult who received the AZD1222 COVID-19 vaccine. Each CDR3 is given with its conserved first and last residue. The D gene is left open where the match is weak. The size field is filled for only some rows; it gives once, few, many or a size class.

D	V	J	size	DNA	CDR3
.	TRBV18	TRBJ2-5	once	TGTGCCAGCTCACGGCGGGAGACCCAGTACTTC	CASSRRETQYF
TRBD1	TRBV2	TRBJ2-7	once	TGTGCCAGCAGTGTTACCCGACAGGGAAACGAGCAGTACTTC	CASSVTRQGNEQYF
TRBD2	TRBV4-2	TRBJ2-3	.	TGTGCCAGCAGCCAGCTTCTAGCGGGGTTCGCAGATACGCAGTATTTT	CASSQLLAGFADTQYF
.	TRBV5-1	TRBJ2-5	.	TGCGCCAGCAGCTTAGACCAAGAGACCCAGTACTTC	CASSLDQETQYF
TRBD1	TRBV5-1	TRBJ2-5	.	TGCGCCAGCAGCTTGGGGACAGGGGGGTCTCAAGAGACCCAGTACTTC	CASSLGTGGSQETQYF
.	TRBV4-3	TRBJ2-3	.	TGCGCCAGCAGCCAAGAGCCCCGCGGTGGAGTCACAGATACGCAGTATTTT	CASSQEPRGGVTDTQYF
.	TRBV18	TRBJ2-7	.	TGTGCCAGCTCCCCTAGCCCGGACAGCTACGAGCAGTACTTC	CASSPSPDSYEQYF
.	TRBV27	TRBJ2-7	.	TGTGCCAGCAGCCTGGCAGGGGGGCCCTACTCCTACGAGCAGTACTTC	CASSLAGGPYSYEQYF
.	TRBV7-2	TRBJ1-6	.	TGTGCCGGGGGGAACTATAATTCACCCCTCCACTTT	CAGGNYNSPLHF
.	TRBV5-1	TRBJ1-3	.	TGCGCCAGCAGGGCAGTCTCTGGAAACACCATATATTTT	CASRAVSGNTIYF
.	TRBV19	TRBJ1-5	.	TGTGCCAGTAGTATGGGTAATCAGCCCCAGCATTTT	CASSMGNQPQHF
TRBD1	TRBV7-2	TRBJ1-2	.	TGTGCCAGCAGCTTAGGAGGACAGGGCTATGGCTACACCTTC	CASSLGGQGYGYTF
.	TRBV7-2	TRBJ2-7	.	TGTGCCAGCAGCTTAGGGCCCTGGAACCACGAGCAGTACTTC	CASSLGPWNHEQYF
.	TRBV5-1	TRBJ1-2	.	TGCGCCAGCAGCTTGGATCGGAATACTAACTATGGCTACACCTTC	CASSLDRNTNYGYTF
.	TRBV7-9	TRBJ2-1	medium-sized	TGTGCCAGCAGCTCTAACCGGGCCCTCCTGAGCTCCTACAATGAGCAGTTCTTC	CASSSNRALLSSYNEQFF
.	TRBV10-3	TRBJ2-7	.	TGTGCCATGGGGAGCGGGCTAGGGGAGCAGTACTTC	CAMGSGLGEQYF
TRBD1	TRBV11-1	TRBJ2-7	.	TGTGCCAGCACCCGCCGGGACAGAACCTACGAGCAGTACTTC	CASTRRDRTYEQYF
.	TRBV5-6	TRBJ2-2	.	TGTGCCAGCAGCATGGGTGGGGGGACCGGGGAGCTGTTTTTT	CASSMGGGTGELFF
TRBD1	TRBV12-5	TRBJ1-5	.	TGTGCTAGTGGTTTGGTACCAGATGGGACAGCCGGATACGGACAGCCCCAGCATTTT	CASGLVPDGTAGYGQPQHF
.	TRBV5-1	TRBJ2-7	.	TGCGCCAGCAGCTTGGTCGGGGTAGGGGGCTACGAGCAGTACTTC	CASSLVGVGGYEQYF
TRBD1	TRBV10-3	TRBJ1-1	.	TGTGCCATCAGATTAGACAGGGGGCAGACTGAAGCTTTCTTT	CAIRLDRGQTEAFF
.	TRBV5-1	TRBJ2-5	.	TGCGCCAGCAGCCCGAGTAGGGGGGCTTTAGAGACCCAGTACTTC	CASSPSRGALETQYF
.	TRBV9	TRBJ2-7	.	TGTGCCAGCAGCGTAGGGGACATGAGGGCCTACGAGCAGTACTTC	CASSVGDMRAYEQYF
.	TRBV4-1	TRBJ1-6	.	TGCGCCAGCAGCCATGCCGAGTCTGTTATATCACCCCTCCACTTT	CASSHAESVISPLHF
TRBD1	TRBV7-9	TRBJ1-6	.	TGTGCCAGCAGCTTAGTGGGGACGGGACAGGGATGGTCACCCCTCCACTTT	CASSLVGTGQGWSPLHF
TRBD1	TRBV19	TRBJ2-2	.	TGTGCCAGTACCCGGGACAGGGGGCTATTAGACACCGGGGAGCTGTTTTTT	CASTRDRGLLDTGELFF
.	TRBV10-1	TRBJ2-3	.	TGCGCCAGCAGACCGGGAAATAGCACAGATACGCAGTATTTT	CASRPGNSTDTQYF
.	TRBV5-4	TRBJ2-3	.	TGTGCCAGCAGCTTGTACAGCGCCTTTAGCACAGATACGCAGTATTTT	CASSLYSAFSTDTQYF
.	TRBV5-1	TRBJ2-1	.	TGCGCCAGCAGCCTTGGGACTCCCAAGGGGGGCTACAATGAGCAGTTCTTC	CASSLGTPKGGYNEQFF
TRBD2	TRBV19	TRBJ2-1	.	TGTGCCAGTACCCTCAACGTAGCGGGGGGGGCTAATGAGCAGTTCTTC	CASTLNVAGGANEQFF
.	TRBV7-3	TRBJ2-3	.	TGTGCCAGCAGGGCTCAGGGGGGCGGGACAGATACGCAGTATTTT	CASRAQGGGTDTQYF
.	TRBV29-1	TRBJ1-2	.	TGCAGCGTTGAGATCAGGGGAGCTAACTATGGCTACACCTTC	CSVEIRGANYGYTF
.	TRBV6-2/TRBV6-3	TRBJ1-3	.	TGTGCCAGCAGTTACTCCTCCGGGGGCGGAAACACCATATATTTT	CASSYSSGGGNTIYF
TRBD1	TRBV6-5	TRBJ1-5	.	TGTGCCAGCACGCAGGGGGCTTTGGGCAATCAGCCCCAGCATTTT	CASTQGALGNQPQHF
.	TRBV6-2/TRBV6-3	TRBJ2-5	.	TGTGCCAGCAGTTACTCGACTGGAAAAGAGACCCAGTACTTC	CASSYSTGKETQYF
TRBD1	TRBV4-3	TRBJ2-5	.	TGCGCCAGCAGCCAAGCGGGACAGGGCGGTGAGACCCAGTACTTC	CASSQAGQGGETQYF
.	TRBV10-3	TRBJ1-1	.	TGTGCCATCAGTGAGAGGGTTCTGGCTGAAGCTTTCTTT	CAISERVLAEAFF
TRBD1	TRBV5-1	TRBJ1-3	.	TGCGCCAGCAGCTTTACAGGGGTACGGGGAAACACCATATATTTT	CASSFTGVRGNTIYF